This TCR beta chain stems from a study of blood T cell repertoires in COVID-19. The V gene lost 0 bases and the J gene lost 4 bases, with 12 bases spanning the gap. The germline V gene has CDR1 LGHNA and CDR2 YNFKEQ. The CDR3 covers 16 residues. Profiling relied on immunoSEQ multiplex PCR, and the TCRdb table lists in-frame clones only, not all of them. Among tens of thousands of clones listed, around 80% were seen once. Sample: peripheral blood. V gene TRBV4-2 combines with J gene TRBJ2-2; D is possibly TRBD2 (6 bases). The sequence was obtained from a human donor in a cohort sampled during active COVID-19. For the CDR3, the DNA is TGTGCCAGCAGCCAAGACCCCGGGGGTGCCACCGGGGAGCTGTTTTTT. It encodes CASSQDPGGATGELFF.